This TCR beta chain was found in a study of cytomegalovirus exposure and HLA in healthy donors. There were likely unrecorded immune exposures, though donors were nominally healthy when sampled. PCR was performed using 60 Vbeta and 13 Jbeta primers. Original handling: Counted up in a later analysis, unique TCR beta chains came to approximately 77 million, with around 11 million shared. Sequenced by immunoSEQ multiplex PCR; TCRdb stores in-frame clones only, minus some. That table is the source of V, J and clone size, and D and trimming were worked out from the DNA. The table lists under 150,000 clones, 82% of them singletons. Trimming shortened V by 4 bases and J by 9 bases, and 20 bases separated the two germline ends. Germline V gene lookup returns CDR1 MRHNA and CDR2 SNTAGT. The CDR3 sequence is 15 residues long. For this clone: Its antigen remains unknown.

Study outcomes and limitations: At a 0.05 false discovery rate, a later analysis found some 18,000 TCR beta sequences to be associated with HLA alleles. As a later analysis showed, a missense DCLRE1C variant was linked to trimming of TCR beta V- and J-genes.

The TCR sequence derives from a young woman in good health and CMV-seronegative. The sequencing input was PBMCs. This chain joins TRBV6-4 and TRBJ2-3, with a possible D match to TRBD2 (6 bases). The CDR3 DNA sequence: TGTGCCAGCAGTGCCGCCGGGACTGGGGCGGAAACGCAGTATTTT. It specifies CASSAAGTGAETQYF.